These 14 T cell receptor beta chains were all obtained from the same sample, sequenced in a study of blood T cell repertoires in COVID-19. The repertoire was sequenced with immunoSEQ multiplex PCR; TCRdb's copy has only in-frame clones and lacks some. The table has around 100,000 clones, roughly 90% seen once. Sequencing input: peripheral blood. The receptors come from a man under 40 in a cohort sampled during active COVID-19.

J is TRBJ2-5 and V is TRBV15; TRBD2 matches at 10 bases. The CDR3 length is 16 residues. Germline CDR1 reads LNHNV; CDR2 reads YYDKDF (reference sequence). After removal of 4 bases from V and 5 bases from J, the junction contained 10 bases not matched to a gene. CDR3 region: CATSTILAGRQETQYF. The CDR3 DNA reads TGTGCCACCAGCACCATACTAGCGGGGCGACAGGAGACCCAGTACTTC.

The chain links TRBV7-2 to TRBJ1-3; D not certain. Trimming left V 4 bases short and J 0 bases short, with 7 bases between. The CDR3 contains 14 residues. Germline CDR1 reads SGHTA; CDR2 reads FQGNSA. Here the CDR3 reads CASSSGSSGNTIYF. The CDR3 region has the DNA TGTGCCAGCAGCTCGGGGAGCTCTGGAAACACCATATATTTT.

The CDR3 DNA reads TGCGCCAGCCGGGGACAGACAACTAATGAAAAACTGTTTTTT. This codes for CASRGQTTNEKLFF. This chain uses TRBV5-1 with TRBJ1-4; 7 nucleotides line up with TRBD1. V dropped 7 bases and J dropped 0; count of bases not matched to a gene: 3. The CDR3 spans 14 residues. The germline gives CDR1 SGHRS, CDR2 YFSETQ.

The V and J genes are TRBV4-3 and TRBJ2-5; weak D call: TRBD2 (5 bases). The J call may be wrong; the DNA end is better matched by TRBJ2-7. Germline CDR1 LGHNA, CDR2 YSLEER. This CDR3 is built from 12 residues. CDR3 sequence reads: CASSQGGYEQYF. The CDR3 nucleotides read TGCGCCAGCAGCCAAGGAGGGTACGAGCAGTACTTC.

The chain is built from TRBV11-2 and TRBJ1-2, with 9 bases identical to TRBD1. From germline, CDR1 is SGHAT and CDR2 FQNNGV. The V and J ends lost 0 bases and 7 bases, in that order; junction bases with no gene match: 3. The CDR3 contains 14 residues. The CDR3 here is CASSLETGGSGYTF. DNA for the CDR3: TGTGCCAGCAGCTTAGAGACAGGGGGGAGTGGCTACACCTTC. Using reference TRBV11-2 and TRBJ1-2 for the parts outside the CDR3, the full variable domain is EAGVAQSPRYKIIEKRQSVAFWCNPISGHATLYWYQQILGQGPKLLIQFQNNGVVDDSQLPKDRFSAERLKGVDSTLKIQPAKLEDSAVYLCASSLETGGSGYTFGSGTRLTVV.

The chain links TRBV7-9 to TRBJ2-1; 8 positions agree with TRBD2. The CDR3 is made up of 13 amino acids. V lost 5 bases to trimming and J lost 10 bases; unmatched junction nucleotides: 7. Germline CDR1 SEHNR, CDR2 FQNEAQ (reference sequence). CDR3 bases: TGTGCCAGCAGCAGTTCTCAGCGGGGGGAGCAGTTCTTC. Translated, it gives CASSSSQRGEQFF.

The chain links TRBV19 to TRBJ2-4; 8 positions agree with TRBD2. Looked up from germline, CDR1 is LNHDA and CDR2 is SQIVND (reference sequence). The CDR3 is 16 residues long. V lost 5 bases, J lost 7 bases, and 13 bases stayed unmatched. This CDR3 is CASSDTGTPGGNIQYF. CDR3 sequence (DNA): TGTGCCAGTAGTGATACCGGGACCCCGGGGGGGAACATTCAGTACTTC.

The CDR3 region is CASSFNREITGELFF. The CDR3 nucleotides are TGTGCCAGCAGTTTTAACAGGGAAATTACCGGGGAGCTGTTTTTT. The rearrangement joins TRBV7-9 to TRBJ2-2, with a tentative D call TRBD1 (6 bases). CDR3 length: 15 amino acids. Germline V gene lookup returns CDR1 SEHNR and CDR2 FQNEAQ (reference sequence). The V end lost 6 bases, the J end lost 5 bases, and 16 bases lay between the germline ends.

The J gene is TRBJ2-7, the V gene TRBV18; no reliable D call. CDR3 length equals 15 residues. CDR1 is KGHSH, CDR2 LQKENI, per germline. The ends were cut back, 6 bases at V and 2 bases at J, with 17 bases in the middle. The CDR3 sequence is CASSQKQQAAYEQYF. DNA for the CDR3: TGTGCCAGCTCCCAGAAACAGCAGGCTGCCTACGAGCAGTACTTC. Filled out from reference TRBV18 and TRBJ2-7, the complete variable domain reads NAGVMQNPRHLVRRRGQEARLRCSPMKGHSHVYWYRQLPEEGLKFMVYLQKENIIDESGMPKERFSAEFPKEGPSILRIQQVVRGDSAAYFCASSQKQQAAYEQYFGPGTRLTVT.

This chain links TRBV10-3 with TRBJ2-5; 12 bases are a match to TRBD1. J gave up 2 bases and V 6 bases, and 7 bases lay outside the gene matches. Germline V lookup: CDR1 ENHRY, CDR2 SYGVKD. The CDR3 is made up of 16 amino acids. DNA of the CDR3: TGTGCCATCAGGCCGGGACAGGGGGCGCGTCAAGAGACCCAGTACTTC. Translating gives CAIRPGQGARQETQYF.

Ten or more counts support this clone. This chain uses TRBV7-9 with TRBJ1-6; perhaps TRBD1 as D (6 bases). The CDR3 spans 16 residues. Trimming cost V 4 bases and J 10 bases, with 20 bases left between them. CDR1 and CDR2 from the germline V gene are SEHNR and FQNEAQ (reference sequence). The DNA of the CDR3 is TGTGCCAGCAGCTCCCCAACCGGGCAGGGGAACTCACCCCTCCACTTT. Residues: CASSSPTGQGNSPLHF.

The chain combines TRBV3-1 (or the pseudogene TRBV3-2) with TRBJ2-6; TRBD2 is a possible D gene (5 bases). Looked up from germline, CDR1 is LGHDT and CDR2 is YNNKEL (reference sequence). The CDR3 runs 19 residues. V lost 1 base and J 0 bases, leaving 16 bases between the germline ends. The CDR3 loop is CASSQAYGRGNSGANVLTF. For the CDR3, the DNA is TGTGCCAGCAGCCAAGCGTACGGCCGGGGAAACTCTGGGGCCAACGTCCTGACTTTC.

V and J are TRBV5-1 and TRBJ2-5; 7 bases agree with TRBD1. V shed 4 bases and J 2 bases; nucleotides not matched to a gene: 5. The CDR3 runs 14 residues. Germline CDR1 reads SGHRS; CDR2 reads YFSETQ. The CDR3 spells CASSTGQTQETQYF. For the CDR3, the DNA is TGCGCCAGCAGCACGGGACAGACGCAAGAGACCCAGTACTTC. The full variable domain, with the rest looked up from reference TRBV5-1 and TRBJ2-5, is KAGVTQTPRYLIKTRGQQVTLSCSPISGHRSVSWYQQTPGQGLQFLFEYFSETQRNKGNFPGRFSGRQFSNSRSEMNVSTLELGDSALYLCASSTGQTQETQYFGPGTRLLVL.

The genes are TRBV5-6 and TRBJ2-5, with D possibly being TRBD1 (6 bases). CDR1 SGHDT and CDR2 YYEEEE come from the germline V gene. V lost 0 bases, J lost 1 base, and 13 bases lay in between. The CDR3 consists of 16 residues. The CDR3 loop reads CASSLDREIGQETQYF. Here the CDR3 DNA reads TGTGCCAGCAGCTTGGACAGGGAGATAGGCCAAGAGACCCAGTACTTC.